The 23 T cell receptor beta chains listed next were all sequenced from one sample in a study of beta chain features in type 1 diabetes. Regarding the study as a whole: Type 1 diabetes patients had moderately but significantly shorter TCRB CDR3s in all four CD4+ subsets.

As every portion of the isolated RNA was reverse transcribed, the sequencing read expressed TCRB transcripts. Sequencing used immunoSEQ multiplex PCR; TCRdb keeps in-frame clones, though not all of them. The sample has roughly 730,000 clones, roughly 13% seen once. The antigens these receptors bind are not known. Sequencing input: naive CD4+ T cells from blood. The origin of the receptors is a young man with type 1 diabetes.

This clone has only a few counts. V gene TRBV7-9 combines with J gene TRBJ2-1; D possibly corresponds to TRBD1 (6 bases). CDR3 length equals 15 residues. Germline CDR1 SEHNR, CDR2 FQNEAQ (reference sequence). V was trimmed by 3 bases and J by 4 bases, leaving 13 bases between them. This chain's CDR3 is CASSFRGRDYNEQFF. The CDR3 DNA sequence: TGTGCCAGCAGCTTCAGGGGCAGGGATTACAATGAGCAGTTCTTC. The complete variable domain, with remaining parts taken from reference TRBV7-9 and TRBJ2-1, reads DTGVSQNPRHKITKRGQNVTFRCDPISEHNRLYWYRQTLGQGPEFLTYFQNEAQLEKSRLLSDRFSAERPKGSFSTLEIQRTEQGDSAMYLCASSFRGRDYNEQFFGPGTRLTVL.

V usage is TRBV18 and J usage is TRBJ2-1; possible D gene TRBD1, 5 bases. This CDR3 has 13 residues. Germline loops: CDR1 KGHSH, CDR2 LQKENI. The germline V and J ends were trimmed by 6 bases and 5 bases, with 11 bases remaining between them. The CDR3 loop is CASSSMGHNEQFF. The DNA for the CDR3 is TGTGCCAGCTCCTCCATGGGGCACAATGAGCAGTTCTTC.

The genes are TRBV29-1 and TRBJ2-4; 8 bases match TRBD1. This CDR3 contains 14 residues. With 4 bases clipped from V and 1 base from J, the junction kept 3 bases outside the gene matches. Germline V CDR1 and CDR2: SQVTM, ANQGSEA. In DNA, the CDR3 is TGCAGCGTTGTTAGGACAGGGGCCAAAAACATTCAGTACTTC. Encoded protein: CSVVRTGAKNIQYF.

This clone was detected a few times. The V gene is TRBV19, the J gene TRBJ1-5, with TRBD1 matching 11 bases. Germline CDR1 reads LNHDA; CDR2 reads SQIVND (reference sequence). The CDR3 totals 18 residues. With V trimmed by 4 bases and J by 2 bases, 10 bases remained unmatched. CDR3 bases: TGTGCCAGTAGTACTTGGACAGGGGGCCCCTCGGGCAATCAGCCCCAGCATTTT. Translation: CASSTWTGGPSGNQPQHF.

This clone was detected only a few times. The same CDR3 arises from other DNA sequences in this sample as well. This chain connects TRBV18 to TRBJ2-7; D remains ambiguous. V gave up 2 bases and J gave up 0 bases, with 2 bases separating them. Per germline, CDR1 KGHSH and CDR2 LQKENI. CDR3 length: 12 amino acids. For the CDR3, the DNA is TGTGCCAGCTCACCAGACTCCTACGAGCAGTACTTC. This codes for CASSPDSYEQYF. Together with reference TRBV18 and TRBJ2-7, the CDR3 gives the full variable domain: NAGVMQNPRHLVRRRGQEARLRCSPMKGHSHVYWYRQLPEEGLKFMVYLQKENIIDESGMPKERFSAEFPKEGPSILRIQQVVRGDSAAYFCASSPDSYEQYFGPGTRLTVT.

The chain combines TRBV30 with TRBJ2-7, with 10 bases that match TRBD1. This CDR3 is 14 amino acids long. Germline-derived CDR1 and CDR2 are GTSNPN and SVGIG (reference sequence). With 6 bases clipped from V and 2 bases from J, the junction kept 7 bases outside the gene matches. The CDR3 is CACDRGRQTYEQYF. CDR3 coding DNA: TGTGCCTGTGACAGGGGGCGACAAACCTACGAGCAGTACTTC.

The chain's CDR3 is CASSEEGQPQHF. CDR3 in DNA: TGTGCCAGCAGTGAAGAGGGCCAGCCCCAGCATTTT. The rearrangement uses TRBV2 and TRBJ1-5; no clear D gene. The ends were cut back, 1 base at V and 7 bases at J, with 5 bases in the middle. The CDR3 contains 12 residues. Germline loops: CDR1 SNHLY, CDR2 FYNNEI.

This clone has more than one count but fewer than ten. The CDR3 loop reads CATSRRQGRQHF. CDR3 nucleotides: TGTGCCACCAGCAGGAGACAGGGCCGCCAGCATTTT. This sequence joins TRBV15 and TRBJ1-5; 7 bases map to TRBD1. V trimming: 3 bases; J trimming: 12 bases; junction bases outside the gene matches: 5. This CDR3 is 12 amino acids long. CDR1 and CDR2 (germline): LNHNV, YYDKDF (reference sequence). Full variable domain (remainder filled in from reference TRBV15 and TRBJ1-5): DAMVIQNPRYQVTQFGKPVTLSCSQTLNHNVMYWYQQKSSQAPKLLFHYYDKDFNNEADTPDNFQSRRPNTSFCFLDIRSPGLGDTAMYLCATSRRQGRQHFGDGTRLSIL.

This clone was counted a few times. The chain couples TRBV7-2 to TRBJ1-1; D gene uncertain. Germline CDR1 is SGHTA and CDR2 is FQGNSA. The length of the CDR3 is 16 residues. Trimming shortened V by 5 bases and J by 5 bases, and 21 bases separated the two germline ends. The CDR3 nucleotides are TGTGCCAGCAGCCTAGGATTGGTCCTGCCGGGGACTGAAGCTTTCTTT. Translated, it gives CASSLGLVLPGTEAFF.

The rearrangement uses TRBV7-9 and TRBJ2-5; unclear D gene. V dropped 3 bases and J dropped 5 bases, with 13 bases sitting between them. The CDR3 totals 14 residues. Germline V gene lookup returns CDR1 SEHNR and CDR2 FQNEAQ (reference sequence). CDR3 region: CASSLMDPGETQYF. CDR3 coding DNA: TGTGCCAGCAGCTTGATGGACCCCGGCGAGACCCAGTACTTC.

This clone occurred a few times. V gene TRBV6-5 combines with J gene TRBJ1-1, with TRBD1 identical over 8 bases. The germline CDR1 and CDR2 sequences are MNHEY and SVGAGI. The J segment lost 5 bases and the V segment lost 2 bases, leaving 4 bases of the junction unmatched. The CDR3 is 14 amino acids. The CDR3 loop is CASSYLDRGTEAFF. DNA for the CDR3: TGTGCCAGCAGTTACCTTGACAGGGGAACTGAAGCTTTCTTT.

V gene TRBV27 combines with J gene TRBJ1-2; no clear D gene. V lost 6 bases and J 1 base, leaving 9 bases between the germline ends. Germline V lookup: CDR1 MNHEY, CDR2 SMNVEV (reference sequence). CDR3 length equals 13 residues. CDR3 amino acids: CASSRDLNYGYTF. DNA of the CDR3: TGTGCCAGCAGCAGAGACCTTAACTATGGCTACACCTTC.

The V and J genes are TRBV4-1 and TRBJ1-5; D gene unclear. The V and J ends lost 0 bases and 5 bases respectively, with 8 bases between them. CDR3 length: 14 residues. In germline, CDR1 is MGHRA, CDR2 YSYEKL. CDR3 DNA sequence: TGCGCCAGCAGCCAAGATCGAGGTCATCAGCCCCAGCATTTT. It is translated as CASSQDRGHQPQHF.

This clone has a handful of counts. The chain joins TRBV7-8 to TRBJ1-5, with D possibly matching TRBD1 (6 bases). This CDR3 has 17 amino acids. Trimming shortened V by 1 base and J by 0 bases, and 13 bases separated the two germline ends. Germline V lookup: CDR1 SGHVS, CDR2 FQNEAQ. CDR3 in amino acids: CASSLVGQFYSNQPQHF. The CDR3 nucleotides are TGTGCCAGCAGCTTAGTAGGACAGTTCTATAGCAATCAGCCCCAGCATTTT.

Of note for this clone: Other DNA variants within this sample encode the same CDR3. J is TRBJ2-5 and V is TRBV4-1, with no clear D. The CDR3 has 13 residues. Between the trimmed V and J ends, which lost 1 base and 4 bases, there was a span of 7 bases. CDR1 MGHRA and CDR2 YSYEKL come from the germline V gene. DNA for the CDR3: TGCGCCAGCAGCCAAGTCCGCGTAGAGACCCAGTACTTC. This codes for CASSQVRVETQYF.

A note on this clone: The sample carries other DNA sequences with the same CDR3. The CDR3 loop reads CASSLGGEQYF. The DNA for the CDR3 is TGTGCCAGCAGCTTGGGAGGCGAGCAGTACTTC. The chain joins TRBV5-4 to TRBJ2-7; no definite D call. Trimming removed 0 bases at V and 6 bases at J, with 4 bases between. The length of the CDR3 is 11 residues. Germline lookup yields CDR1 SGHNT and CDR2 YYREEE (reference sequence).

V and J are TRBV19 and TRBJ2-6; D may match TRBD1 or TRBD2 (5 bases each). Trimming took off 6 bases at V and 4 bases at J, with 22 bases between the two ends. This CDR3 is built from 18 residues. In germline, CDR1 is LNHDA, CDR2 SQIVND (reference sequence). CDR3 sequence: CASRRSPGTSVGANVLTF. The CDR3 nucleotides are TGTGCCAGTAGGAGGTCTCCGGGGACCTCTGTGGGGGCCAACGTCCTGACTTTC.

The chain links TRBV27 to TRBJ2-1; 9 bases map to TRBD1. Losses at the gene ends were 0 bases for V and 14 bases for J; bases not matched to a gene: 5. This CDR3 has 13 residues. The germline gives CDR1 MNHEY, CDR2 SMNVEV (reference sequence). In nucleotides, the CDR3 is TGTGCCAGCAGTTTATCTCCGGGACAGGGCAAGTTCTTC. Amino acids: CASSLSPGQGKFF.

This clone has a handful of counts. V and J are TRBV28 and TRBJ1-2, with D uncertain. Germline lookup yields CDR1 MDHEN and CDR2 SYDVKM. CDR3 length equals 11 residues. Trimming took off 1 base at V and 5 bases at J, with 2 bases between the two ends. The CDR3 DNA is TGTGCCAGCAGTTTATATTATGGCTACACCTTC. Protein sequence: CASSLYYGYTF.

The rearrangement uses TRBV18 and TRBJ1-1; D is unresolved. V lost 3 bases to trimming and J lost 6 bases, with 8 bases between them. CDR1 is KGHSH and CDR2 is LQKENI in the germline V gene. The CDR3 has 12 amino acids. CDR3 loop: CASSPGSPEAFF. DNA of the CDR3: TGTGCCAGCTCACCGGGGTCCCCTGAAGCTTTCTTT.

The chain uses TRBV7-8 and TRBJ1-3, with D uncertain. V lost 5 bases and J lost 8, with 16 bases in between. The CDR3 has 14 amino acids. Germline loops: CDR1 SGHVS, CDR2 FQNEAQ. CDR3 bases: TGTGCCAGCAGCCCCGGGCTCACGTTGGACACCATATATTTT. Protein product: CASSPGLTLDTIYF.

The chain uses TRBV4-1 and TRBJ2-2; the match to TRBD1 covers 9 bases. Germline values: CDR1 MGHRA, CDR2 YSYEKL. V was pared by 4 bases and J by 4 bases, with 4 bases of the junction left unmatched. This CDR3 is 15 amino acids long. The CDR3, as DNA: TGCGCCAGCAGCCGGGGACAGGGATTCACCGGGGAGCTGTTTTTT. It encodes CASSRGQGFTGELFF.

The chain links TRBV10-1 to TRBJ2-5; 7 bases line up with TRBD2. The CDR3 contains 15 residues. V gave up 2 bases and J gave up 1 base; unmatched junction bases: 4. Germline CDR1 reads WNHNN; CDR2 reads SYGVQD (reference sequence). Written as DNA, the CDR3 is TGCGCCAGCAGTGAGCGGGCTAGCGGCCAAGAGACCCAGTACTTC. This codes for CASSERASGQETQYF.